This note documents a single T cell receptor (beta chain) sequence. The data originate from a study of blood T cell repertoires in COVID-19. Study information: Sites in the United States, Italy and Spain provided acute and convalescent COVID-19 samples. Nucleic acid was either cDNA or gDNA, and it came from T cells, B-cell-depleted T cells, or PBMCs.

Original processing notes: Amplifying reference gene primers gave estimates of nucleated cell counts. Profiling relied on immunoSEQ multiplex PCR, and the TCRdb table lists in-frame clones only, not all of them. Clone size and the V and J calls come from that table; the DNA yielded D and trimming. The sample contains approximately 120,000 clones, about 86% of which appear only once. V was pared by 2 bases and J by 5 bases, with 11 bases of the junction left unmatched. This CDR3 has 17 residues. Looked up from germline, CDR1 is KGHSH and CDR2 is LQKENI. J is TRBJ1-4 and V is TRBV18, with 7 bases that match TRBD1. Sample: peripheral blood. This clonotype was sampled from a woman aged 45-60 years with acute or convalescent COVID-19. The CDR3 DNA follows: TGTGCCAGCTCACCAGAACCTACTACAGGGGTAAATGAAAAACTGTTTTTT. This sequence encodes CASSPEPTTGVNEKLFF.